The source of this T cell receptor (beta chain) is a study of human T cells and chemical hapten exposure. This CDR3 comprises 15 residues. Per the germline V gene, CDR1 is SGHRS and CDR2 is YFSETQ. Trimming pared 2 bases from V and 5 bases from J, leaving 13 bases between. One entry per CDR3 protein, called by TCRdb with MiXCR from the 5' RACE reads. The sample carries 150,000 or so distinct CDR3 sequences, around 4% recorded once. The authors' total RNA extraction used unfractionated whole blood. V usage is TRBV5-1 and J usage is TRBJ1-4; TRBD1 might be the D (5 bases). The TCR sequence derives from a female donor in good health. CDR3 residues: CASSFTGTGNEKLFF. The CDR3 bases are TGCGCCAGCAGCTTTACCGGGACGGGGAATGAAAAACTGTTTTTT.